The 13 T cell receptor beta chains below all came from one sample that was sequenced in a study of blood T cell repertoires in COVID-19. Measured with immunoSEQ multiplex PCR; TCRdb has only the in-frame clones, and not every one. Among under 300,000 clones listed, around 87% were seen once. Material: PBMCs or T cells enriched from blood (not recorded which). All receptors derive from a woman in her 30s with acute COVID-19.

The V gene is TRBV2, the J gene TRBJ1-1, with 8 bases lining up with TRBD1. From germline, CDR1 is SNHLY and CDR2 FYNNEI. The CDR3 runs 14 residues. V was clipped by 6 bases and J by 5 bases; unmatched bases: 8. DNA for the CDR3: TGTGCCAGCAGCGCCGGACAGGGTGGAACTGAAGCTTTCTTT. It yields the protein CASSAGQGGTEAFF.

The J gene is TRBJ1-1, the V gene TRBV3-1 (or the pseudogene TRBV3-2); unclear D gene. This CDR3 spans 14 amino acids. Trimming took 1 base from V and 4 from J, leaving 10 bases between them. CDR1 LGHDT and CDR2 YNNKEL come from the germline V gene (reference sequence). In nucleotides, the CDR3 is TGTGCCAGCAGCCAAGGGTGTAGTTTCACTGAAGCTTTCTTT. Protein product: CASSQGCSFTEAFF.

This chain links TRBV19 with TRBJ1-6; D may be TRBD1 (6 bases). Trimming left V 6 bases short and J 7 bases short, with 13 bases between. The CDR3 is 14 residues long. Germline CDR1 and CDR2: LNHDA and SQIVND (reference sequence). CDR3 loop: CASRRGHPNSPLHF. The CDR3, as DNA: TGTGCCAGTAGAAGGGGACACCCCAATTCACCCCTCCACTTT. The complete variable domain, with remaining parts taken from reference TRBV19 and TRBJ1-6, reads DGGITQSPKYLFRKEGQNVTLSCEQNLNHDAMYWYRQDPGQGLRLIYYSQIVNDFQKGDIAEGYSVSREKKESFPLTVTSAQKNPTAFYLCASRRGHPNSPLHFGNGTRLTVT.

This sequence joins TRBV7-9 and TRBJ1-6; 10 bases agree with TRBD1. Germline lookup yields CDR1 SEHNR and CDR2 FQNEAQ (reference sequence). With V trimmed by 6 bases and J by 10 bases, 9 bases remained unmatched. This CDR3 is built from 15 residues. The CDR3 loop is CASSAPGQGQSPLHF. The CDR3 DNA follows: TGTGCCAGCAGTGCACCGGGACAGGGGCAATCACCCCTCCACTTT.

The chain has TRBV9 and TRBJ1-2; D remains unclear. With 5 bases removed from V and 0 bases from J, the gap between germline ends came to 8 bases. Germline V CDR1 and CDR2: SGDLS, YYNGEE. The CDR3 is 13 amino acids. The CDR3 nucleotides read TGTGCCAGCAGTGCGCCCCCTAACTATGGCTACACCTTC. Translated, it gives CASSAPPNYGYTF.

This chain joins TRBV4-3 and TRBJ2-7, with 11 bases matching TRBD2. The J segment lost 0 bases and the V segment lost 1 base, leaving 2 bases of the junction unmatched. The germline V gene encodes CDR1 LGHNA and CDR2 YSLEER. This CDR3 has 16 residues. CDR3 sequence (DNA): TGCGCCAGCAGCCAAGTGACTAGCGGGACCTCCTACGAGCAGTACTTC. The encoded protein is CASSQVTSGTSYEQYF.

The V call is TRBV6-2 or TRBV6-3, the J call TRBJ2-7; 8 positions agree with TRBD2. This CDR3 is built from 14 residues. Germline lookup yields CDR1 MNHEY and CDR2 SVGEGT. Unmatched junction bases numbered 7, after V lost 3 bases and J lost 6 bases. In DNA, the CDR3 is TGTGCCAGCAGTTATGGAAGCGGGAGATCCGAGCAGTACTTC. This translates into CASSYGSGRSEQYF.

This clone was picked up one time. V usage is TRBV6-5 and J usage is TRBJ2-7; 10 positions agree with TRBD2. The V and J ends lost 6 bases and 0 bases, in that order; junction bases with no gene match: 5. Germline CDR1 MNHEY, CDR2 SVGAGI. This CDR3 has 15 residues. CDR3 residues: CASSKEREGSYEQYF. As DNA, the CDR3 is TGTGCCAGCAGCAAGGAGCGGGAGGGCTCCTACGAGCAGTACTTC.

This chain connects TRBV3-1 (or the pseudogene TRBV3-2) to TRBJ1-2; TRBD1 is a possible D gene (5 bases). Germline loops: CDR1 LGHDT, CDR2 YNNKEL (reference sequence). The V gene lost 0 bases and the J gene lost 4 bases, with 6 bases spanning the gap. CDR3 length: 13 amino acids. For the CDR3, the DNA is TGTGCCAGCAGCCAAGACAGGGTCTATGGCTACACCTTC. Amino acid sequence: CASSQDRVYGYTF.

This CDR3 reads CASSLDSGQGETQYF. DNA of the CDR3: TGTGCCAGCAGCTTAGATTCTGGGCAGGGAGAGACCCAGTACTTC. The chain uses TRBV7-6 and TRBJ2-5; D perhaps matches TRBD1 (5 bases). The CDR3 contains 15 residues. Per germline, CDR1 SGHVS and CDR2 FNYEAQ. V lost 1 base, J lost 4 bases, and 13 bases lay in between.

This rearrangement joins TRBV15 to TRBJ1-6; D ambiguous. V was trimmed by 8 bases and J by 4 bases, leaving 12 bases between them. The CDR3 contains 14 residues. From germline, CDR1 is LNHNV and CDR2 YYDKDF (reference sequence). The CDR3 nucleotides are TGTGCCACCCGCCAAAGTGCGTATAATTCACCCCTCCACTTT. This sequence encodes CATRQSAYNSPLHF.

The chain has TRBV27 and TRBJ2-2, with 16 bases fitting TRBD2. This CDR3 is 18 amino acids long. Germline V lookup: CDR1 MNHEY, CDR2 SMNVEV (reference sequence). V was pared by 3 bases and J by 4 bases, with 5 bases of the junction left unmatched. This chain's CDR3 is CASSLGLAGGPATGELFF. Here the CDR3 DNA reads TGTGCCAGCAGTTTGGGACTAGCGGGAGGGCCCGCCACCGGGGAGCTGTTTTTT.

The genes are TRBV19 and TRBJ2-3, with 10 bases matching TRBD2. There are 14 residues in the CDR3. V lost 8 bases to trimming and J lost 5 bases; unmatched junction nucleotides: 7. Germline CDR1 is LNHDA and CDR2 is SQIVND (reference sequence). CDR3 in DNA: TGTGCCAGTCGAGGAGCGGGGGGGAGAGATACGCAGTATTTT. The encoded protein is CASRGAGGRDTQYF.